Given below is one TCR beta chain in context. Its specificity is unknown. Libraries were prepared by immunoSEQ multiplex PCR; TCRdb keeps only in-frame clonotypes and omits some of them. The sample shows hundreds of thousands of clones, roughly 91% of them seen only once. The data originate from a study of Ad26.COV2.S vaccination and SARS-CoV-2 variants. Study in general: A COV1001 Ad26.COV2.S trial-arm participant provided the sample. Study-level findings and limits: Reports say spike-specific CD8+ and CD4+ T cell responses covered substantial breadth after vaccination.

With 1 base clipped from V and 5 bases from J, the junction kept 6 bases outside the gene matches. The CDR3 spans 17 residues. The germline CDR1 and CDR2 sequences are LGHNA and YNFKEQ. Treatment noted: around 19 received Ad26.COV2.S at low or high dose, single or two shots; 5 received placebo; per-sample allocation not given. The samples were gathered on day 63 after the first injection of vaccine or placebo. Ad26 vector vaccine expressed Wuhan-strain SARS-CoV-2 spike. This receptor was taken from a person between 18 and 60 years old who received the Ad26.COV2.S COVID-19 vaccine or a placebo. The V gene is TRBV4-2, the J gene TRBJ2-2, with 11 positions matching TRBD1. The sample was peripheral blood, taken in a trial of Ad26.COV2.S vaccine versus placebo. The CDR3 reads CASSQGSGTGGTGELFF. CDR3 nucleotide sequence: TGTGCCAGCAGCCAAGGTTCCGGGACAGGGGGAACCGGGGAGCTGTTTTTT.